This T cell receptor beta chain was profiled in a study of blood T cell repertoires in COVID-19. Produced via immunoSEQ multiplex PCR; TCRdb's table is partial and in-frame only. Here the sample spans around 140,000 clones, roughly nine tenths being singletons. In germline, CDR1 is MNHEY, CDR2 SMNVEV (reference sequence). The CDR3 is 15 residues long. V was pared by 6 bases and J by 3 bases, with 15 bases between. The chain has TRBV27 and TRBJ2-1, with a tentative D call TRBD2 (5 bases). The specimen sequenced was peripheral blood. The sequence was obtained from a human donor with COVID-19, enrolled during active disease. The donor label of this sample is uncertain. The CDR3 DNA sequence: TGTGCCAGCAGCCAGAGCCCCGGGATCTACAATGAGCAGTTCTTC. Protein sequence: CASSQSPGIYNEQFF.